Listed below are T cell receptor beta chains from one sample, sequenced in a study of chemoradiotherapy in HPV16-positive cancers. Clones were read by immunoSEQ multiplex PCR, and TCRdb kept only the in-frame ones, dropping some. The sample lists some 2,000 clones, 65% to 85% seen once, with roughly 10% in the top ten. The sequences come from tumor tissue, collected from a patient who underwent chemoradiotherapy. The receptors come from a human donor with HPV-associated anogenital cancer. Each CDR3 is given with its conserved first and last residue. Fields, in order: CDR3 length, J gene, D gene, V gene, clone size, CDR3 DNA, CDR3 protein. A D gene is named only where the DNA matches it firmly. Clone sizes are given selectively: once, few, many, or a class where the clone is expanded.

17	TRBJ2-1	NA	TRBV21-1	NA	TGTGCCAGCAGCAAAGATGAAGCCCGGGTCCCCTACAATGAGCAGTTCTTC	CASSKDEARVPYNEQFF
11	TRBJ2-7	NA	TRBV6-6	NA	TGTGCCAGCAGTTACGGGGGTGAGCAGTACTTC	CASSYGGEQYF
14	TRBJ1-3	TRBD1	TRBV6-5	NA	TGTGCCAGCAGTTCCCGGACAGGGGGAAACACCATATATTTT	CASSSRTGGNTIYF
13	TRBJ2-7	TRBD2	TRBV6-5	NA	TGTGCCAGCAGAGGGACTACCGGCAACGAGCAGTACTTC	CASRGTTGNEQYF
14	TRBJ2-1	NA	TRBV15	once	TGTGCCACCAGCAGCAGGGACTCTCCAAGGGAGCAGTTCTTC	CATSSRDSPREQFF
15	TRBJ2-1	NA	TRBV6-5	NA	TGTGCCAGCAGTTACTCGATGGCGGGACGAGGGGAGCAGTTCTTC	CASSYSMAGRGEQFF
16	TRBJ1-2	NA	TRBV21-1	NA	TGTGCCAGCAGCAATCGGGCCCCCCAAGGGGCTTATGGCTACACCTTC	CASSNRAPQGAYGYTF
15	TRBJ1-1	NA	TRBV18	once	TGTGCCAGCTCCCCCCAGCAGGCGATGAACACTGAAGCTTTCTTT	CASSPQQAMNTEAFF
14	TRBJ2-1	TRBD1	TRBV29-1	once	TGCAGCGTTGAAGATCTCGGGACAGACAATGAGCAGTTCTTC	CSVEDLGTDNEQFF
15	TRBJ2-2	TRBD2	TRBV25-1	NA	TGTGCCAGCAGTGAACCGGGACTACGGCGTATGGAGCTGTTTTTT	CASSEPGLRRMELFF
15	TRBJ1-4	TRBD1	TRBV7-9	few	TGTGCCAGCAGCTTAGGGTCAGGGGGCAATGAAAAACTGTTTTTT	CASSLGSGGNEKLFF